The clone carrying this TCR beta chain was detected only a few times. These data belong to a study of blood T cell repertoires in COVID-19. Trimming left V 2 bases short and J 7 bases short, with 14 bases between. This CDR3 is 14 amino acids long. Germline CDR1 reads MDHEN; CDR2 reads SYDVKM. TCRdb keeps only in-frame clones here, not all; method: immunoSEQ multiplex PCR. Among 200,000 to 250,000 clones, around 88% were seen once, and the ten largest hold 6% to 6.5%. The sample consisted of peripheral blood. V and J are TRBV28 and TRBJ1-1; D remains ambiguous. The clonotype originates from a woman aged 25 to 39 with COVID-19, enrolled during active disease. The CDR3, as DNA: TGTGCCAGCAGTTTAAATTACTATACCCTTGAAGCTTTCTTT. It codes for CASSLNYYTLEAFF.